The 27 T cell receptor beta chains given below trace back to one sample, sequenced in a study of blood T cell repertoires in COVID-19. The data were produced by immunoSEQ multiplex PCR, yet TCRdb's version contains in-frame clones alone and is incomplete. The sample records about 68,000 clones, 86% being singletons. The sequenced sample consisted of peripheral blood. The receptors were sampled from a man under 40 with acute or convalescent COVID-19.

The V and J genes are TRBV3-1 (or the pseudogene TRBV3-2) and TRBJ2-1, with D unresolved. CDR1 and CDR2 from the germline V gene are LGHDT and YNNKEL (reference sequence). CDR3 length equals 16 residues. The V gene lost 2 bases and the J gene lost 3 bases, with 14 bases spanning the gap. CDR3 region: CASSQQFAVGYNEQFF. The CDR3 DNA is TGTGCCAGCAGCCAACAATTCGCCGTCGGCTACAATGAGCAGTTCTTC.

This clone was seen repeatedly, ten times or more. This sequence joins TRBV5-1 and TRBJ2-1; TRBD2 aligns across 10 bases. Germline values: CDR1 SGHRS, CDR2 YFSETQ. The CDR3 has 14 amino acids. The J segment lost 5 bases and the V segment lost 6 bases, leaving 5 bases of the junction unmatched. As DNA, the CDR3 is TGCGCCAGCACGGCCCTAGCGGGAGACAATGAGCAGTTCTTC. It is translated as CASTALAGDNEQFF.

The chain has TRBV30 and TRBJ2-1, with D possibly being TRBD1 (5 bases). The CDR3 sequence is 12 residues long. V was trimmed by 0 bases and J by 8 bases, leaving 8 bases between them. Germline CDR1 reads GTSNPN; CDR2 reads SVGIG (reference sequence). The CDR3 loop reads CAWSVAGHEQFF. The CDR3 bases are TGTGCCTGGAGTGTAGCAGGGCATGAGCAGTTCTTC. The full variable domain, in which reference TRBV30 and TRBJ2-1 provide the parts outside the CDR3, is SQTIHQWPATLVQPVGSPLSLECTVEGTSNPNLYWYRQAAGRGLQLLFYSVGIGQISSEVPQNLSASRPQDRQFILSSKKLLLSDSGFYLCAWSVAGHEQFFGPGTRLTVL.

CDR3 DNA: TGTGCCATCAGGGAGACAGGGACAGAGACCCAGTACTTC. This translates into CAIRETGTETQYF. V usage is TRBV10-3 and J usage is TRBJ2-5; 7 bases match TRBD1. The CDR3 covers 13 residues. Germline assignment: CDR1 ENHRY and CDR2 SYGVKD. With V trimmed by 6 bases and J by 4 bases, 5 bases remained unmatched.

This CDR3 reads CASSPSGGYEQYF. The CDR3, as DNA: TGTGCCAGCAGCCCATCGGGGGGCTACGAGCAGTACTTC. J is TRBJ2-7 and V is TRBV7-2, with TRBD2 matching 7 bases. In germline, CDR1 is SGHTA, CDR2 FQGNSA. The J segment lost 3 bases and the V segment lost 5 bases, leaving 4 bases of the junction unmatched. This CDR3 is built from 13 residues.

The rearrangement links TRBV28 to TRBJ2-1, with 13 bases aligning to TRBD2. The CDR3 spans 16 residues. Losses at the gene ends were 5 bases for V and 10 bases for J; bases not matched to a gene: 11. From germline, CDR1 is MDHEN and CDR2 SYDVKM. This chain's CDR3 is CASSLGLAGAHREQFF. The DNA of the CDR3 is TGTGCCAGCAGTCTCGGACTAGCGGGAGCGCATAGGGAGCAGTTCTTC.

V usage is TRBV11-2 and J usage is TRBJ1-1; no firm D call. The CDR3 totals 13 residues. CDR1 and CDR2 (germline): SGHAT, FQNNGV. Trimming removed 1 base at V and 6 bases at J, with 9 bases between. The CDR3 coding sequence is TGTGCCAGCAGCTTAGCGGAGGCCTCTGAAGCTTTCTTT. Translated: CASSLAEASEAFF.

This clone was picked up a small number of times. V and J are TRBV19 and TRBJ2-7; TRBD2 might be the D (5 bases). The V and J ends lost 6 bases and 4 bases respectively, with 19 bases between them. CDR1 and CDR2 (germline): LNHDA, SQIVND (reference sequence). This CDR3 has 15 amino acids. The DNA of the CDR3 is TGTGCCAGTAGCCTGACCGCCGGAGGACCTTACGAGCAGTACTTC. Encoded protein: CASSLTAGGPYEQYF.

This chain joins TRBV12-3 or TRBV12-4 and TRBJ2-7; D remains ambiguous. Trimming cost V 3 bases and J 6 bases, with 6 bases left between them. This CDR3 comprises 11 residues. The CDR3 sequence: CASSFAVEQYF. CDR3 nucleotides: TGTGCCAGCAGTTTTGCGGTCGAGCAGTACTTC.

The chain combines TRBV28 with TRBJ1-1; the D is unclear. CDR3 length: 11 residues. The V end lost 5 bases, the J end lost 3 bases, and 4 bases lay between the germline ends. Germline V gives CDR1 MDHEN, CDR2 SYDVKM. The CDR3: CASSTDTEAFF. CDR3 nucleotides: TGTGCCAGCAGTACGGACACTGAAGCTTTCTTT. Drawing the rest from reference TRBV28 and TRBJ1-1, the complete variable domain is DVKVTQSSRYLVKRTGEKVFLECVQDMDHENMFWYRQDPGLGLRLIYFSYDVKMKEKGDIPEGYSVSREKKERFSLILESASTNQTSMYLCASSTDTEAFFGQGTRLTVV.

This clone was seen just once. The DNA of the CDR3 is TGTGCCAGTAGCGGGAGGTCCCACGAGCAGTACTTC. Its protein product is CASSGRSHEQYF. The V call is TRBV2, the J call TRBJ2-7, with 10 bases lining up with TRBD2. Germline values: CDR1 SNHLY, CDR2 FYNNEI. CDR3 size: 12 residues. Trimming removed 9 bases from V and 5 bases from J; junction bases left unmatched: 4.

This chain uses TRBV9 with TRBJ1-1; D is ambiguous. Germline V gene data show CDR1 as SGDLS and CDR2 as YYNGEE. Between the trimmed V and J ends, which lost 0 bases and 4 bases, there was a span of 13 bases. The CDR3 is 15 residues long. Written as DNA, the CDR3 is TGTGCCAGCAGCGTAGCTGGGGAGTCTAGCACTGAAGCTTTCTTT. This sequence encodes CASSVAGESSTEAFF.

This clone has only a few counts. V gene TRBV6-4 combines with J gene TRBJ2-2, with 9 bases matching TRBD1. In germline, CDR1 is MRHNA, CDR2 SNTAGT. Trimming at V came to 1 base and at J to 6 bases, leaving 9 bases not matched to a gene. The CDR3 covers 17 residues. The CDR3 nucleotides are TGTGCCAGCAGTGACTATACAACAGGGGGCACTTCCGGGGAGCTGTTTTTT. Residues: CASSDYTTGGTSGELFF.

The rearrangement uses TRBV28 and TRBJ2-5; 8 positions agree with TRBD1. The V gene's germline CDR1 is MDHEN and CDR2 SYDVKM. J lost 5 bases, V lost 3 bases, and 14 bases had no gene match. The CDR3 runs to 17 residues. The CDR3 region has the DNA TGTGCCAGCAGTTTCCTTAAGTCGACAGGGGTGGAGGAGACCCAGTACTTC. Its protein is CASSFLKSTGVEETQYF. The variable domain in full, completed from reference TRBV28 and TRBJ2-5, reads DVKVTQSSRYLVKRTGEKVFLECVQDMDHENMFWYRQDPGLGLRLIYFSYDVKMKEKGDIPEGYSVSREKKERFSLILESASTNQTSMYLCASSFLKSTGVEETQYFGPGTRLLVL.

The chain carries TRBV25-1 and TRBJ2-1; D is ambiguous. Trimming took 7 bases from V and 1 from J, leaving 17 bases between them. Germline V gives CDR1 MGHDK, CDR2 SYGVNS. The CDR3 covers 16 residues. CDR3 region: CASTTHSKFSYNEQFF. In DNA, the CDR3 is TGTGCCAGCACTACCCACTCGAAGTTTTCCTACAATGAGCAGTTCTTC. The whole variable domain, remainder taken from reference TRBV25-1 and TRBJ2-1, is EADIYQTPRYLVIGTGKKITLECSQTMGHDKMYWYQQDPGMELHLIHYSYGVNSTEKGDLSSESTVSRIRTEHFPLTLESARPSHTSQYLCASTTHSKFSYNEQFFGPGTRLTVL.

This CDR3 is CASSQDRGNEQFF. The CDR3 nucleotides are TGTGCCAGCAGCCAAGACAGGGGCAATGAGCAGTTCTTC. The rearrangement joins TRBV14 to TRBJ2-1; D may be TRBD1 (6 bases). Trimming stripped 0 bases from V and 6 bases from J, with 6 bases between. CDR1 is SGHDN and CDR2 is FVKESK in the germline V gene. CDR3 length: 13 amino acids.

This chain uses TRBV27 with TRBJ1-5; a possible D gene is TRBD1 (5 bases). Germline CDR1 is MNHEY and CDR2 is SMNVEV (reference sequence). V lost 3 bases to trimming and J lost 7 bases, with 16 bases between them. CDR3 length: 15 residues. The CDR3 is CASSLVPQGRQPQHF. CDR3 coding DNA: TGTGCCAGCAGTTTGGTACCCCAGGGAAGACAGCCCCAGCATTTT.

The chain couples TRBV28 to TRBJ2-3; 13 bases are shared with TRBD2. Germline CDR1 is MDHEN and CDR2 is SYDVKM. The V gene end was trimmed by 5 bases and the J gene end by 11 bases; junction bases not matched to a gene: 7. The CDR3 is 14 residues long. This CDR3 is CASSPRTSGSWQYF. Written as DNA, the CDR3 is TGTGCCAGCAGTCCACGGACTAGCGGGAGTTGGCAGTATTTT. The variable domain in full, completed from reference TRBV28 and TRBJ2-3, reads DVKVTQSSRYLVKRTGEKVFLECVQDMDHENMFWYRQDPGLGLRLIYFSYDVKMKEKGDIPEGYSVSREKKERFSLILESASTNQTSMYLCASSPRTSGSWQYFGPGTRLTVL.

This chain links TRBV4-1 with TRBJ2-1; 7 positions match TRBD1. Germline V CDR1 and CDR2: MGHRA, YSYEKL. This CDR3 is 17 amino acids long. V gave up 3 bases and J gave up 7 bases; unmatched junction bases: 15. This chain's CDR3 is CASSHPALQGSFNEQFF. The DNA of the CDR3 is TGCGCCAGCAGCCACCCAGCCCTACAGGGGTCTTTTAATGAGCAGTTCTTC.

This rearrangement joins TRBV19 to TRBJ2-6; 8 bases map to TRBD1. Germline values: CDR1 LNHDA, CDR2 SQIVND (reference sequence). V shed 3 bases and J 3 bases; nucleotides not matched to a gene: 10. There are 18 residues in the CDR3. CDR3: CASSILGQGVFGANVLTF. The CDR3 DNA follows: TGTGCCAGTAGTATCCTTGGACAGGGAGTTTTTGGGGCCAACGTCCTGACTTTC.

The J gene is TRBJ1-2, the V gene TRBV28; TRBD1 matches 7 bases. With V trimmed by 10 bases and J by 8 bases, 19 bases remained unmatched. The CDR3 sequence is 15 residues long. Germline CDR1 is MDHEN and CDR2 is SYDVKM. The CDR3 loop reads CAIFPRQGYQEGYTF. CDR3 nucleotide sequence: TGTGCCATCTTTCCGAGACAGGGTTATCAAGAAGGCTACACCTTC.

This chain connects TRBV6-1 to TRBJ1-5; TRBD1 might be the D (5 bases). The length of the CDR3 is 16 residues. V lost 2 bases, J lost 2 bases, and 13 bases lay in between. Germline lookup yields CDR1 MNHNS and CDR2 SASEGT. The CDR3 region has the DNA TGTGCCAGCAGTGAATGGGGGGGAGTGGGCAATCAGCCCCAGCATTTT. This translates into CASSEWGGVGNQPQHF.

This sequence joins TRBV28 and TRBJ2-5; the D gene is possibly TRBD1 (7 bases). The CDR3 runs 16 residues. The germline V and J ends were trimmed by 4 bases and 1 base, with 16 bases remaining between them. Germline assignment: CDR1 MDHEN and CDR2 SYDVKM. CDR3 sequence (DNA): TGTGCCAGCAGTTCCTATGACAGGGAGGCCCAAGAGACCCAGTACTTC. It codes for CASSSYDREAQETQYF. Combining the CDR3 with reference TRBV28 and TRBJ2-5 gives the whole variable domain DVKVTQSSRYLVKRTGEKVFLECVQDMDHENMFWYRQDPGLGLRLIYFSYDVKMKEKGDIPEGYSVSREKKERFSLILESASTNQTSMYLCASSSYDREAQETQYFGPGTRLLVL.

This chain joins TRBV7-8 and TRBJ2-3, with D perhaps TRBD2 (6 bases). The CDR3 has 16 amino acids. V was trimmed by 5 bases and J by 6 bases, leaving 21 bases between them. CDR1 is SGHVS and CDR2 is FQNEAQ in the germline V gene. The CDR3 spells CASSLGSGAGRDTQYF. CDR3 nucleotides: TGTGCCAGCAGCCTAGGGTCTGGAGCGGGTAGGGATACGCAGTATTTT.

The CDR3 protein is CAIRQGYNQPQHF. As DNA, the CDR3 is TGTGCCATAAGACAGGGGTACAATCAGCCCCAGCATTTT. The chain joins TRBV3-1 (or the pseudogene TRBV3-2) to TRBJ1-5; TRBD1 matches 8 bases. CDR1 is LGHDT, CDR2 YNNKEL, per germline (reference sequence). Trimming removed 10 bases from V and 3 bases from J; junction bases left unmatched: 5. CDR3 length: 13 amino acids.

The rearrangement links TRBV28 to TRBJ2-1; 13 nucleotides match TRBD2. Germline V gene lookup returns CDR1 MDHEN and CDR2 SYDVKM. This CDR3 comprises 16 residues. V lost 3 bases and J lost 9; bases outside the gene matches: 8. Here the CDR3 reads CASSFWTSGSEGEQFF. CDR3 bases: TGTGCCAGCAGTTTTTGGACTAGCGGGAGCGAGGGTGAGCAGTTCTTC. The complete variable domain, with remaining parts taken from reference TRBV28 and TRBJ2-1, reads DVKVTQSSRYLVKRTGEKVFLECVQDMDHENMFWYRQDPGLGLRLIYFSYDVKMKEKGDIPEGYSVSREKKERFSLILESASTNQTSMYLCASSFWTSGSEGEQFFGPGTRLTVL.

This clone turned up a few times. The chain links TRBV5-8 to TRBJ1-4, with D unclear. With 0 bases removed from V and 0 bases from J, the gap between germline ends came to 6 bases. The CDR3 runs to 15 residues. Per germline, CDR1 SGHTS and CDR2 YDEGEE. The CDR3 nucleotides are TGTGCCAGCAGCTTGGGAGCTGCAACTAATGAAAAACTGTTTTTT. Protein sequence: CASSLGAATNEKLFF.